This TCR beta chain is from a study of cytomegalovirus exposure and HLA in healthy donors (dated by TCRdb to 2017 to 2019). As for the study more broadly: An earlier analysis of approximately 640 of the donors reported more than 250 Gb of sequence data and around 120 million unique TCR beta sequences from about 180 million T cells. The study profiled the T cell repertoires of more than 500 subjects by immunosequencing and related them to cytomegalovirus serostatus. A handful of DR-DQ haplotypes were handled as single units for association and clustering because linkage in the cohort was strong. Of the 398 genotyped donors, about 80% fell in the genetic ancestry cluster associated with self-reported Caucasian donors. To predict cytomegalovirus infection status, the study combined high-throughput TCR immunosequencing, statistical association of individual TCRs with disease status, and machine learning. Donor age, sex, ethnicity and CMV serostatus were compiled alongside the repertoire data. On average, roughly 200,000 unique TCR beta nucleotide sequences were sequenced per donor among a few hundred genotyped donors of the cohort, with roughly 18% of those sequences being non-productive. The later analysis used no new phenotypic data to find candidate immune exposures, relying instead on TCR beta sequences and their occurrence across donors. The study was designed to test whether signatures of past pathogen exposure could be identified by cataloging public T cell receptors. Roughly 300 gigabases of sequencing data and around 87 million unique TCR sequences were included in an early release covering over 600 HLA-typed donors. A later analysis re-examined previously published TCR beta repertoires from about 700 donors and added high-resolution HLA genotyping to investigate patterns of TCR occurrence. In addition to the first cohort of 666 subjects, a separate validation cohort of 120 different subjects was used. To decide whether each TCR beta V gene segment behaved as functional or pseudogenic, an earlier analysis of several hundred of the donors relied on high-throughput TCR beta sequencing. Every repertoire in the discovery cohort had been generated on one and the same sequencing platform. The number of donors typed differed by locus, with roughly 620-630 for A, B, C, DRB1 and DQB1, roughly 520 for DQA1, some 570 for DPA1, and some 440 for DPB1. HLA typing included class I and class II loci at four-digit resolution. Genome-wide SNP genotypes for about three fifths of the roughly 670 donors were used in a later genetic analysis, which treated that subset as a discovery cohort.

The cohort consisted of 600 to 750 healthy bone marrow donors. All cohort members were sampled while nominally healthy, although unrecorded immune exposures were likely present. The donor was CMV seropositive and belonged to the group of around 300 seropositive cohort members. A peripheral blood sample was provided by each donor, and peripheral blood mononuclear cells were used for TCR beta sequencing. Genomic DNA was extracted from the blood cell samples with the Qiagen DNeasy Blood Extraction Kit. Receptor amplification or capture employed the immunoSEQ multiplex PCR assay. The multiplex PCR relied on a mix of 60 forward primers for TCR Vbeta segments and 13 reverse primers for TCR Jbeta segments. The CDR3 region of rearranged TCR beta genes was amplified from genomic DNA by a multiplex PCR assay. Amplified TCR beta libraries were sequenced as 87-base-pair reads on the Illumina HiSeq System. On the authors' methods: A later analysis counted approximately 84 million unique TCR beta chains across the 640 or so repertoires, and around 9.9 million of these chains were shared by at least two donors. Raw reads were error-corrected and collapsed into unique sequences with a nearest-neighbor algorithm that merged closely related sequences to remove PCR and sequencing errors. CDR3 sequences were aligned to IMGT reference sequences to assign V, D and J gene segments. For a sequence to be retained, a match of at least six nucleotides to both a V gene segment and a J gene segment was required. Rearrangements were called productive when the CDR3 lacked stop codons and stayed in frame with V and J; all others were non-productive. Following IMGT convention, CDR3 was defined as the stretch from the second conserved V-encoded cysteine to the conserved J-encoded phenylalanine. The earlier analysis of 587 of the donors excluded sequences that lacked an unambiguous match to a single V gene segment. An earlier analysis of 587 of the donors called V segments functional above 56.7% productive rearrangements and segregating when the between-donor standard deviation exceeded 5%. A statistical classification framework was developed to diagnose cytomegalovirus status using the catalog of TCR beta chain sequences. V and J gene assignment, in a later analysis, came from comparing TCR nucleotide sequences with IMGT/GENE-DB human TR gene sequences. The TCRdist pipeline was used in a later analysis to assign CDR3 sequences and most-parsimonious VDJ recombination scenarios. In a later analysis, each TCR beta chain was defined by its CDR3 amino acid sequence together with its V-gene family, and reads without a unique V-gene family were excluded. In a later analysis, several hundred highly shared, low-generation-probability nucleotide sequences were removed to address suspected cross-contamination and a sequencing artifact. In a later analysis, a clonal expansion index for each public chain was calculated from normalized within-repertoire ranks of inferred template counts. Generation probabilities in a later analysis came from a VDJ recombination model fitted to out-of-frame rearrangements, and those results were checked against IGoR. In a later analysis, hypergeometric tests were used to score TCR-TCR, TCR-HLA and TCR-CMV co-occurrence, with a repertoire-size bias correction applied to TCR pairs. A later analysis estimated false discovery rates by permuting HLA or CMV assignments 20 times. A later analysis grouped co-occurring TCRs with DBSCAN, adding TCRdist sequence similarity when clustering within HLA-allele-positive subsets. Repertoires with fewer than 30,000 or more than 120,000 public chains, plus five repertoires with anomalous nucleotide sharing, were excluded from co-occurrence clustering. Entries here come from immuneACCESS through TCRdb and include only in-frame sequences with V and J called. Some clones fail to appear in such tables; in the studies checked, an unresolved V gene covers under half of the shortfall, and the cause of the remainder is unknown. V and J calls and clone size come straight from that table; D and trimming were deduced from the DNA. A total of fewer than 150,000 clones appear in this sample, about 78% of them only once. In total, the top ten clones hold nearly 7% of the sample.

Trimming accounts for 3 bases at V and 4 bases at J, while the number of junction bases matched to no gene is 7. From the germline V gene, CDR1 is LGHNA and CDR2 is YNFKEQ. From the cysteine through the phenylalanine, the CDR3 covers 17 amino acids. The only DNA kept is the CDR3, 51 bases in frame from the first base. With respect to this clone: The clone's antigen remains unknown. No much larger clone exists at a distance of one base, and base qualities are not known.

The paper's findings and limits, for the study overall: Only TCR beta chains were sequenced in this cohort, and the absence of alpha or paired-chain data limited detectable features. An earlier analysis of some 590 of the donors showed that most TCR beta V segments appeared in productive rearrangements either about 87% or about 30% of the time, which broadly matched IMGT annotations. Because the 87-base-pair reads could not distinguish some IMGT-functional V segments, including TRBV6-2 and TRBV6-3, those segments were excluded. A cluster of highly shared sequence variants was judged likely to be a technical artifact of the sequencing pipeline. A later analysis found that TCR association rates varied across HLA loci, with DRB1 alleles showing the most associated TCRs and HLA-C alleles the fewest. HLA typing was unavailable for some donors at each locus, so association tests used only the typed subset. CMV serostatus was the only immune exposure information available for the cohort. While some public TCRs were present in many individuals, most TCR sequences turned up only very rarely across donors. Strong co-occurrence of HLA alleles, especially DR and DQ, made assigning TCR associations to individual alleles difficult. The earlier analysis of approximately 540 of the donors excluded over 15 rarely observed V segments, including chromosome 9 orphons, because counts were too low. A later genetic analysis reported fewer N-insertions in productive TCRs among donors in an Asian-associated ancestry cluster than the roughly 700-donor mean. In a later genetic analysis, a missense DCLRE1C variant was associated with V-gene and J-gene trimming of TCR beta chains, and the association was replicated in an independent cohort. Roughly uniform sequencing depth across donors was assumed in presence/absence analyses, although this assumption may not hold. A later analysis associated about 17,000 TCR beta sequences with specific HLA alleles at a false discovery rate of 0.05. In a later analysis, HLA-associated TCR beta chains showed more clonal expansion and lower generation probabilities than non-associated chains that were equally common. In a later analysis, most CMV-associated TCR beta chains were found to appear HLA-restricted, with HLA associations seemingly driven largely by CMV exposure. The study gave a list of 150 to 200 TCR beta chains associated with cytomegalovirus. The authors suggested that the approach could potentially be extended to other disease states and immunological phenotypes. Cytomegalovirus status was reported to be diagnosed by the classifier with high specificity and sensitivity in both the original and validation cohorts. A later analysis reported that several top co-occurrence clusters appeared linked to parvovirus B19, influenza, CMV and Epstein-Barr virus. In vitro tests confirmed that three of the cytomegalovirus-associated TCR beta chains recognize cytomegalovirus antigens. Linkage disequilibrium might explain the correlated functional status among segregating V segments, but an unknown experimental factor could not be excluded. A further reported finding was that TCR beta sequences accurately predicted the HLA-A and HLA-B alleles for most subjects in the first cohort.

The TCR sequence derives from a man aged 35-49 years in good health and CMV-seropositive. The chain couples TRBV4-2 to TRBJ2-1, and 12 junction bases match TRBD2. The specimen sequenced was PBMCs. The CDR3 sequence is CASSHVSTSGGYNEQFF. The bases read TGTGCCAGCAGCCATGTCTCGACTAGCGGGGGATACAATGAGCAGTTCTTC.